Listed below are T cell receptor beta chains from one sample, sequenced in a study of T-cell memory formation after mild COVID-19. TCRdb used MiXCR to reprocess the 5' RACE reads, holding one entry per CDR3 protein. Of around 180,000 distinct CDR3 sequences detected, roughly 17% appear once; the ten largest clones hold roughly 2.1%. The specimen sequenced was PBMCs or a T cell subset sorted from them (not recorded which). The receptors shown here come from an adult woman who had mild COVID-19 (a few samples of this study predate the infection). Cell type and time point are not known. Both conserved end residues are part of each CDR3. The D gene is left open where the match is weak. The size entry is marked missing in some rows and otherwise reads once, few, many or a size class.

CDR3 | DNA | V | D | J | size
CASSPSAGGDEQYF | TGTGCCAGCTCTCCGTCGGCAGGTGGGGACGAGCAGTACTTC | TRBV18 | - | TRBJ2-7 | few
CASTRSTGRGSPLHF | TGTGCCAGCACCCGCTCGACAGGGCGAGGTTCACCCCTCCACTTT | TRBV3-1 | TRBD1 | TRBJ1-6 | -
CASSLAGQPSYNEQFF | TGTGCCAGCAGCTTGGCCGGACAGCCATCCTACAATGAGCAGTTCTTC | TRBV5-5 | - | TRBJ2-1 | -
CASSWEGHAGAFF | TGTGCCAGCAGCTGGGAAGGACATGCGGGGGCTTTCTTT | TRBV7-9 | - | TRBJ1-1 | few
CASSPRSSGDYNEQFF | TGTGCCAGCAGCCCCAGGTCTAGCGGAGACTACAATGAGCAGTTCTTC | TRBV3-1 | TRBD2 | TRBJ2-1 | -
CASSQIGLAEAQGELFF | TGCGCCAGCAGCCAGATAGGACTAGCGGAGGCCCAGGGGGAGCTGTTTTTT | TRBV4-3 | TRBD2 | TRBJ2-2 | few
CASSPGLATREQFF | TGTGCCAGCAGCCCCGGACTAGCAACACGTGAGCAGTTCTTC | TRBV5-6 | TRBD2 | TRBJ2-1 | few
CASSFFLGPLIQETQYF | TGTGCCAGCAGCTTCTTCTTAGGCCCGCTGATCCAAGAGACCCAGTACTTC | TRBV7-8 | - | TRBJ2-5 | -
CASSPRGQGDADTQYF | TGTGCCAGCTCACCACGGGGACAGGGGGATGCAGATACGCAGTATTTT | TRBV18 | TRBD1 | TRBJ2-3 | few
CSAREEGAGVGYTF | TGCAGTGCTAGAGAGGAGGGGGCGGGCGTCGGCTACACCTTC | TRBV20-1 | TRBD1 | TRBJ1-2 | -
CASSQCGQTTDTQYF | TGCGCCAGCAGTCAATGTGGGCAGACAACAGATACGCAGTATTTT | TRBV23-1 | - | TRBJ2-3 | few
CASSFGGSETQYF | TGTGCCAGCAGTTTCGGAGGTTCGGAGACCCAGTACTTC | TRBV6-6 | - | TRBJ2-5 | few
CASSHSAENGETQYF | TGTGCCAGCAGCCACTCCGCGGAGAACGGAGAGACCCAGTACTTC | TRBV9 | - | TRBJ2-5 | many
CASKRSSDYNEQFF | TGTGCCAGCAAGAGGTCTAGCGACTACAATGAGCAGTTCTTC | TRBV2 | - | TRBJ2-1 | -
CASSSQTQGGGANVLTF | TGCGCCAGCAGCTCGCAAACGCAGGGCGGCGGGGCCAACGTCCTGACTTTC | TRBV5-1 | - | TRBJ2-6 | few
CASKPDRVIAQPQHF | TGTGCCAGCAAGCCGGACAGGGTCATTGCTCAGCCCCAGCATTTT | TRBV2 | TRBD1 | TRBJ1-5 | -
CASQKSGETQYF | TGTGCCAGCCAAAAGAGTGGGGAGACCCAGTACTTC | TRBV2 | - | TRBJ2-5 | -
CASSLGEARQFF | TGTGCCAGCAGTTTAGGGGAAGCAAGGCAGTTCTTC | TRBV12-3/TRBV12-4 | - | TRBJ2-1 | -
CASSALQGKGNSPLHF | TGCGCCAGCAGCGCACTACAGGGAAAGGGTAATTCACCCCTCCACTTT | TRBV5-1 | - | TRBJ1-6 | few
CASSLGGTAYEQYF | TGTGCCAGCAGTTTGGGGGGGACTGCCTACGAGCAGTACTTC | TRBV7-2 | TRBD2 | TRBJ2-7 | -
CASSYRRVGNTGELFF | TGTGCCAGCAGTTATAGGAGGGTCGGAAACACCGGGGAGCTGTTTTTT | TRBV6-5 | - | TRBJ2-2 | -
CATSERTGLNEQYF | TGTGCCACCAGTGAAAGGACAGGGCTAAACGAGCAGTACTTC | TRBV24-1 | TRBD1 | TRBJ2-7 | -
CASSQLASGEQYF | TGTGCCAGCAGCCAGTTAGCATCCGGGGAGCAGTACTTC | TRBV3-1 | - | TRBJ2-7 | few
CAIMPWGQGNEQFF | TGTGCCATCATGCCGTGGGGACAGGGGAATGAGCAGTTCTTC | TRBV10-3 | TRBD1 | TRBJ2-1 | few
CASSLGGGAEAFF | TGTGCCAGCAGCTTAGGAGGAGGAGCTGAAGCTTTCTTT | TRBV11-2 | - | TRBJ1-1 | few
CASSLDRGSGYNEQFF | TGTGCCAGCAGCTTAGATCGGGGGTCGGGGTACAATGAGCAGTTCTTC | TRBV7-2 | - | TRBJ2-1 | few
CASSVTPGETQYF | TGTGCCAGCAGCGTCACGCCGGGGGAGACCCAGTACTTC | TRBV9 | - | TRBJ2-5 | few
CASRKGAYTEAFF | TGTGCCAGCAGGAAGGGGGCTTACACTGAAGCTTTCTTT | TRBV6-5 | TRBD1 | TRBJ1-1 | -
CASSLTNGYTF | TGTGCCAGCAGTTTGACAAATGGCTACACCTTC | TRBV12-3/TRBV12-4 | - | TRBJ1-2 | -
CATSDLYGGTQYF | TGTGCCACCAGTGATTTGTATGGGGGGACGCAGTATTTT | TRBV24-1 | - | TRBJ2-3 | few
CASKDLSTYEQYF | TGTGCCAGCAAGGACTTATCAACCTACGAGCAGTACTTC | TRBV12-3/TRBV12-4 | - | TRBJ2-7 | few
CSAPGTVNTEAFF | TGCAGTGCTCCCGGGACGGTGAACACTGAAGCTTTCTTT | TRBV20-1 | - | TRBJ1-1 | -
CATSAGNEQFF | TGTGCCACCAGTGCAGGGAATGAGCAGTTCTTC | TRBV24-1 | - | TRBJ2-1 | -
CASSRQGAANEQYF | TGTGCCAGCAGCCGACAGGGGGCTGCAAACGAGCAGTACTTC | TRBV12-3/TRBV12-4 | TRBD1 | TRBJ2-7 | few
CASSSTGRITEAFF | TGCGCCAGCAGTTCGACAGGGAGGATCACTGAAGCTTTCTTT | TRBV10-2 | TRBD1 | TRBJ1-1 | -
CASRTGKAYGYTF | TGTGCCAGCCGGACAGGAAAGGCCTATGGCTACACCTTC | TRBV19 | TRBD1 | TRBJ1-2 | few
CASSATGLGNTEAFF | TGTGCCAGCAGCGCCACAGGGTTGGGGAACACTGAAGCTTTCTTT | TRBV7-3 | - | TRBJ1-1 | few
CSARNPLHEQYF | TGCAGTGCTAGAAACCCCCTTCACGAGCAGTACTTC | TRBV20-1 | - | TRBJ2-7 | few
CASSLAGNENIQYF | TGCGCCAGCAGCTTGGCCGGGAATGAGAACATTCAGTACTTC | TRBV5-1 | - | TRBJ2-4 | -
CASSFGTKSDEQYF | TGTGCCAGCAGCTTTGGGACAAAGAGCGACGAGCAGTACTTC | TRBV7-2 | - | TRBJ2-7 | few
CASSLRTSGYTF | TGTGCCAGCAGCTTAAGGACCAGCGGCTACACCTTC | TRBV11-2 | - | TRBJ1-2 | few
CASSQTGILAGGFNEQYF | TGTGCCAGCAGCCAAACGGGAATACTAGCGGGAGGTTTTAACGAGCAGTACTTC | TRBV4-2 | TRBD2 | TRBJ2-7 | few
CATSRGGPDTEAFF | TGTGCCACCAGCCGAGGGGGACCGGACACTGAAGCTTTCTTT | TRBV15 | - | TRBJ1-1 | -
CAWSRGEALEAFF | TGTGCCTGGAGCCGAGGGGAGGCCCTTGAAGCTTTCTTT | TRBV30 | - | TRBJ1-1 | -
CASSPRYRNQETQYF | TGTGCCAGCAGCCCCAGGTACAGGAACCAAGAGACCCAGTACTTC | TRBV3-1 | - | TRBJ2-5 | few
CASMRSGYNEQFF | TGTGCCAGCATGAGAAGCGGATACAATGAGCAGTTCTTC | TRBV6-2/TRBV6-3 | - | TRBJ2-1 | few
CASSFRGDSNTEAFF | TGCGCCAGCAGCTTCAGGGGGGACTCGAACACTGAAGCTTTCTTT | TRBV5-1 | TRBD1 | TRBJ1-1 | few
CASRIQTNSPLHF | TGTGCCAGCAGGATCCAAACTAATTCACCCCTCCACTTT | TRBV6-1 | - | TRBJ1-6 | -